This TCR beta chain was sequenced in a study of type 1 regulatory T cells. On this clonotype itself: Its antigen is still unknown.

Study-level results: Type 1 regulatory T cells had a more restricted TCR repertoire than non-type 1 regulatory T cells.

The CDR3 loop spans 19 amino acids. TCRdb independently ran MiXCR on the reads; one entry per CDR3 protein. In the table there are about 60,000 distinct CDR3 sequences, roughly 60% of which are singletons. The chain joins TRBV21-1 to TRBJ2-2; the table names TRBD2, a call not compared with the DNA. TRBV21-1 is a documented pseudogene. The sample consisted of cultured non-Tr1 T cells, either the whole culture or a sorted T cell fraction (not recorded which). The clonotype originates from a human donor in good health. CDR3 sequence (DNA): TGTGCCAGCAGCAAAGGGGAAGTTACTAGCGGGAGGGACACCGGGGAGCTGTTTTTT. It encodes CASSKGEVTSGRDTGELFF.